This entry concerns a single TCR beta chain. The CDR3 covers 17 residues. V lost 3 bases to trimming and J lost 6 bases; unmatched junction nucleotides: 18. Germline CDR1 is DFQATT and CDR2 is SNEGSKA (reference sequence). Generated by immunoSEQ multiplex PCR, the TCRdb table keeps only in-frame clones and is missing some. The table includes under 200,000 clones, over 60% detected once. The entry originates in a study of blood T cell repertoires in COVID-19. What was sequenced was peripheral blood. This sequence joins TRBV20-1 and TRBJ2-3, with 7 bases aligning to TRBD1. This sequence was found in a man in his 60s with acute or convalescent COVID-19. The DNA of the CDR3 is TGCAGTGCTAGTGGGGCCGGCACAGGGGCTATTTGGGATACGCAGTATTTT. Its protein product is CSASGAGTGAIWDTQYF.